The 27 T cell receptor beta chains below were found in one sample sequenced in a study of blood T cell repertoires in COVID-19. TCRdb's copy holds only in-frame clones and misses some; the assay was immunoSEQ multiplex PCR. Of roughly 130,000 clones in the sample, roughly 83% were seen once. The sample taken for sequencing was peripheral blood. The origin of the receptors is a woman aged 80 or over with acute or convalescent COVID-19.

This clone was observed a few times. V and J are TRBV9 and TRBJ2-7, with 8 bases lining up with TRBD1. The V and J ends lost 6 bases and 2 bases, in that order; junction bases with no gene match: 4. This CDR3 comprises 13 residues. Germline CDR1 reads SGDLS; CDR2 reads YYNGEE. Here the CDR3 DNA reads TGTGCCAGCAACCAACAGGGGGCCTACGAGCAGTACTTC. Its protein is CASNQQGAYEQYF.

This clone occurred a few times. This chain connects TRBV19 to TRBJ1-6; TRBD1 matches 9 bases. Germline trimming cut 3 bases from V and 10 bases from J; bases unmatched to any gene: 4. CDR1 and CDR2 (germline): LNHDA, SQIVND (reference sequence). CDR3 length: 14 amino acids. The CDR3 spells CASSMGQGWSPLHF. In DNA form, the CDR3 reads TGTGCCAGTAGTATGGGACAGGGTTGGTCACCCCTCCACTTT.

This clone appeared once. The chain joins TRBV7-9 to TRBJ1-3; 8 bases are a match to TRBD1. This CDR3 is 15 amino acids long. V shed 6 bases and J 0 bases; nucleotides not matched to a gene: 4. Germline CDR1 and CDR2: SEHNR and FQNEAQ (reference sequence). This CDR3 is CASRRQGTSGNTIYF. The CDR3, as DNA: TGTGCCAGCAGACGACAGGGGACCTCTGGAAACACCATATATTTT. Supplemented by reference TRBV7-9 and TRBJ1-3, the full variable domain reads DTGVSQNPRHKITKRGQNVTFRCDPISEHNRLYWYRQTLGQGPEFLTYFQNEAQLEKSRLLSDRFSAERPKGSFSTLEIQRTEQGDSAMYLCASRRQGTSGNTIYFGEGSWLTVV.

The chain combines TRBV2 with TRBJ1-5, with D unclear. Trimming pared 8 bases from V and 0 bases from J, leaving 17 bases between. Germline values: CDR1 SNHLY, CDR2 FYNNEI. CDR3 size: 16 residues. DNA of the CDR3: TGTGCCAGCGGGCAGACACCTCTCATTAGCAATCAGCCCCAGCATTTT. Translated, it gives CASGQTPLISNQPQHF.

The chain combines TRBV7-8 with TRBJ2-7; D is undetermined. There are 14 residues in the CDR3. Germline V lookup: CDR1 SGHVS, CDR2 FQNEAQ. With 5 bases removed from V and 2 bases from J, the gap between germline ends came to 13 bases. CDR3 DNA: TGTGCCAGCAGCCCCCCCACAGTTACCTACGAGCAGTACTTC. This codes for CASSPPTVTYEQYF.

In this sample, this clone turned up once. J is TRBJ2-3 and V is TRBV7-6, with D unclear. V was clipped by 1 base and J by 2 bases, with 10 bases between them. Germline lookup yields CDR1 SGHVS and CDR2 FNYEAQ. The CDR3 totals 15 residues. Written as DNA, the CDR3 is TGTGCCAGCAGCTTAGTACCAGATACCACAGATACGCAGTATTTT. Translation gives CASSLVPDTTDTQYF.

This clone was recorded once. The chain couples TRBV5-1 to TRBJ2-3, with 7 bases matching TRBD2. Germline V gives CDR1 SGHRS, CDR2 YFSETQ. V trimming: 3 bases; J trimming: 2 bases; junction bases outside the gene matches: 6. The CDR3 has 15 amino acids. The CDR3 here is CASSWDYGITDTQYF. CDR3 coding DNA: TGCGCCAGCAGCTGGGACTACGGGATCACAGATACGCAGTATTTT.

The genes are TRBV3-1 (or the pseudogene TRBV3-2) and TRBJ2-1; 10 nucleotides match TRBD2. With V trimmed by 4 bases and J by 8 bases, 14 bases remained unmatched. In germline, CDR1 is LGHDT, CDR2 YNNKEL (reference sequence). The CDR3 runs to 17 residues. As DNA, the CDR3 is TGTGCCAGCAGCCGGACCCTAGCGGGGGCCCGAAGGGATGAGCAGTTCTTC. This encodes CASSRTLAGARRDEQFF.

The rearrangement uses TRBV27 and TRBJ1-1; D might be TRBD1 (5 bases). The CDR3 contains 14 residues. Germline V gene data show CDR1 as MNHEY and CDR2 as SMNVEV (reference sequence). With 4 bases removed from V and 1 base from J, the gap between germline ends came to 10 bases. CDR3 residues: CASSSITGNTEAFF. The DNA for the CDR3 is TGTGCCAGCAGTTCAATCACAGGGAACACTGAAGCTTTCTTT.

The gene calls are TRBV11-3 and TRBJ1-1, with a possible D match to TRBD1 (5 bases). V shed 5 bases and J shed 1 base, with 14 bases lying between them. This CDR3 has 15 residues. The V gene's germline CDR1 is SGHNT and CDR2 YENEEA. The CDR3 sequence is CASSPGRGENTEAFF. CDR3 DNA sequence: TGTGCCAGCAGCCCTGGGAGGGGAGAGAACACTGAAGCTTTCTTT.

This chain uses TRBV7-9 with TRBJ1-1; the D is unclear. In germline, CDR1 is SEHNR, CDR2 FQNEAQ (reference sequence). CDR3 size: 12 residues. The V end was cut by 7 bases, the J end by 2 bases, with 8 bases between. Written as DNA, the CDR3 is TGTGCCAGCACCCGAGTTAACACTGAAGCTTTCTTT. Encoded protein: CASTRVNTEAFF. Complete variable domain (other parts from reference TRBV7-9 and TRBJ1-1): DTGVSQNPRHKITKRGQNVTFRCDPISEHNRLYWYRQTLGQGPEFLTYFQNEAQLEKSRLLSDRFSAERPKGSFSTLEIQRTEQGDSAMYLCASTRVNTEAFFGQGTRLTVV.

The CDR3 region has the DNA TGTGCCAGCAGTTTTTATCCTAGGAGGGCCAATCAGCCCCAGCATTTT. The encoded protein is CASSFYPRRANQPQHF. The chain employs TRBV6-5 and TRBJ1-5; D gene ambiguous. In germline, CDR1 is MNHEY, CDR2 SVGAGI. The length of the CDR3 is 16 residues. The V end lost 4 bases, the J end lost 3 bases, and 16 bases lay between the germline ends.

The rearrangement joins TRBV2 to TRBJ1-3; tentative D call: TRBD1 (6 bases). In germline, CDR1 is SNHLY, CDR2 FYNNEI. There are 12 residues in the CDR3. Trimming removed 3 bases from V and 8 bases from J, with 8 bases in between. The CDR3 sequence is CASSDRQDTIYF. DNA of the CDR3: TGTGCCAGCAGTGATCGACAGGACACCATATATTTT. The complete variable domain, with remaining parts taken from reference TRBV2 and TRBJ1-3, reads EPEVTQTPSHQVTQMGQEVILRCVPISNHLYFYWYRQILGQKVEFLVSFYNNEISEKSEIFDDQFSVERPDGSNFTLKIRSTKLEDSAMYFCASSDRQDTIYFGEGSWLTVV.

The CDR3 coding sequence is TGTGCCAGCAGCTTGGGATATCGGGGGGCGACCTACGAGCAGTACTTC. It is translated as CASSLGYRGATYEQYF. The chain has TRBV5-6 and TRBJ2-7; tentatively, D is TRBD2 (7 bases). This CDR3 is 16 amino acids long. With 0 bases removed from V and 2 bases from J, the gap between germline ends came to 15 bases. The germline CDR1 and CDR2 sequences are SGHDT and YYEEEE.

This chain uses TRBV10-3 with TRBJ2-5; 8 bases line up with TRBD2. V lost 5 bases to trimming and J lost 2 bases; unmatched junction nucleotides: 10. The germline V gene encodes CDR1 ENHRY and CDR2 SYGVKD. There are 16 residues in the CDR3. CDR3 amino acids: CAISPGSGALQETQYF. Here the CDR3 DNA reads TGTGCCATCAGTCCGGGTAGCGGGGCCTTACAAGAGACCCAGTACTTC.

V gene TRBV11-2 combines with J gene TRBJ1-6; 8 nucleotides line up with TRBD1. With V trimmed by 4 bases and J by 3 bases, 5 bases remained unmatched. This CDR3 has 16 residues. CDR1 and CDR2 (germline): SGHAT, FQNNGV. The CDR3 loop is CASSSSDRGYNSPLHF. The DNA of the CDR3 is TGTGCCAGCAGCTCCAGCGACAGGGGCTATAATTCACCCCTCCACTTT.

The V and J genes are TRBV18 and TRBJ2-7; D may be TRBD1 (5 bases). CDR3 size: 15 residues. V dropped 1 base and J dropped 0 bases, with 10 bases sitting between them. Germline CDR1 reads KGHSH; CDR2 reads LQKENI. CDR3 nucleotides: TGTGCCAGCTCACCACTAGGGGCCCGCTCCTACGAGCAGTACTTC. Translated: CASSPLGARSYEQYF.

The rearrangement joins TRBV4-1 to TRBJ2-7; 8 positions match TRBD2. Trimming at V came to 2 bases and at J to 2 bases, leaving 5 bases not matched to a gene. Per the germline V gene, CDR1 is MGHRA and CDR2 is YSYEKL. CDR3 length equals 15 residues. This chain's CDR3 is CASSQLTSDTYEQYF. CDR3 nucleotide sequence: TGCGCCAGCAGCCAATTGACTAGCGACACCTACGAGCAGTACTTC.

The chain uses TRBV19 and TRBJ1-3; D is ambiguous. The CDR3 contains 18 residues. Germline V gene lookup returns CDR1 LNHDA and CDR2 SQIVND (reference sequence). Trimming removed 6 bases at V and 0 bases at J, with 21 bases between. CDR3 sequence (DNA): TGTGCCAGTAGCTCCCCGAACAGAGCCAAGACCTCTGGAAACACCATATATTTT. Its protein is CASSSPNRAKTSGNTIYF.

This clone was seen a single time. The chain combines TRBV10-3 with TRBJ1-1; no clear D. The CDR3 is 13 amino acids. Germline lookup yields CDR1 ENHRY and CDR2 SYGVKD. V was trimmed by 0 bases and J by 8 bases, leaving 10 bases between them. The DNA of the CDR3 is TGTGCCATCAGTGAGTCAGAGGGCGGGGAAGCTTTCTTT. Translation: CAISESEGGEAFF.

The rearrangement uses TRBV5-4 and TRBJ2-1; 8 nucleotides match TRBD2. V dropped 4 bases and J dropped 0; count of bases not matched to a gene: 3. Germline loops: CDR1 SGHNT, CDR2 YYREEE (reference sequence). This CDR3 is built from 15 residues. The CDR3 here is CASSDGGVSYNEQFF. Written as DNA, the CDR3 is TGTGCCAGCAGCGACGGGGGGGTCTCCTACAATGAGCAGTTCTTC.

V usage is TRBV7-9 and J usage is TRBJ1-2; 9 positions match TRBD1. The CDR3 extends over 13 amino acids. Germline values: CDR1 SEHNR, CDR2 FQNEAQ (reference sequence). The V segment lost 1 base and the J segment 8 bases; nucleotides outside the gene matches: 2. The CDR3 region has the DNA TGTGCCAGCAGCTTAGGGACAGGGGACGGCTACACCTTC. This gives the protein CASSLGTGDGYTF.

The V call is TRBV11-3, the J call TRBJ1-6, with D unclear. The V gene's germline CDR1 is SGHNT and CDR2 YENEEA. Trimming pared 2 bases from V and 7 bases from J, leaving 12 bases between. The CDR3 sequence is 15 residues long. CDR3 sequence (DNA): TGTGCCAGCAGCTTACTGGCAGGAAGCAATTCACCCCTCCACTTT. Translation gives CASSLLAGSNSPLHF. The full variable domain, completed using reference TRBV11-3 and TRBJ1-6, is EAGVVQSPRYKIIEKKQPVAFWCNPISGHNTLYWYLQNLGQGPELLIRYENEEAVDDSQLPKDRFSAERLKGVDSTLKIQPAELGDSAVYLCASSLLAGSNSPLHFGNGTRLTVT.

Here the CDR3 reads CASSASAGHIQSRYGYTF. The CDR3 DNA reads TGTGCCAGCAGCGCCTCAGCCGGACATATCCAGTCTAGGTATGGCTACACCTTC. The rearrangement links TRBV9 to TRBJ1-2, with D maybe TRBD1 (5 bases). CDR1 SGDLS and CDR2 YYNGEE come from the germline V gene. V was clipped by 3 bases and J by 5 bases, with 26 bases between them. The length of the CDR3 is 18 residues.

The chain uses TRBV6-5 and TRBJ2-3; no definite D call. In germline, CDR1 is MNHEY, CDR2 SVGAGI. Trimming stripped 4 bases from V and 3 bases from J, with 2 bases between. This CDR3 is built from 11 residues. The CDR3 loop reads CASSLTDTQYF. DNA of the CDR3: TGTGCCAGCAGTTTAACAGATACGCAGTATTTT.

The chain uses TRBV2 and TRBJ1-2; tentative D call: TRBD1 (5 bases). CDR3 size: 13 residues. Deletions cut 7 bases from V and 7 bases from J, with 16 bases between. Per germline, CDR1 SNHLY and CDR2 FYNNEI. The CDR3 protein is CASTLLIGGGYTF. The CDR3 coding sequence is TGTGCCAGCACTTTACTAATCGGGGGTGGCTACACCTTC.

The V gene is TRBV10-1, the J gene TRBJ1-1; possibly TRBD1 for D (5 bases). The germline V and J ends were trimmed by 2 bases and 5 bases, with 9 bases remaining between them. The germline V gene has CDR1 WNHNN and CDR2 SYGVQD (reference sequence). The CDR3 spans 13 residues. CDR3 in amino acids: CASSEPGRTEAFF. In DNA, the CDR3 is TGCGCCAGCAGTGAGCCAGGGAGGACTGAAGCTTTCTTT.